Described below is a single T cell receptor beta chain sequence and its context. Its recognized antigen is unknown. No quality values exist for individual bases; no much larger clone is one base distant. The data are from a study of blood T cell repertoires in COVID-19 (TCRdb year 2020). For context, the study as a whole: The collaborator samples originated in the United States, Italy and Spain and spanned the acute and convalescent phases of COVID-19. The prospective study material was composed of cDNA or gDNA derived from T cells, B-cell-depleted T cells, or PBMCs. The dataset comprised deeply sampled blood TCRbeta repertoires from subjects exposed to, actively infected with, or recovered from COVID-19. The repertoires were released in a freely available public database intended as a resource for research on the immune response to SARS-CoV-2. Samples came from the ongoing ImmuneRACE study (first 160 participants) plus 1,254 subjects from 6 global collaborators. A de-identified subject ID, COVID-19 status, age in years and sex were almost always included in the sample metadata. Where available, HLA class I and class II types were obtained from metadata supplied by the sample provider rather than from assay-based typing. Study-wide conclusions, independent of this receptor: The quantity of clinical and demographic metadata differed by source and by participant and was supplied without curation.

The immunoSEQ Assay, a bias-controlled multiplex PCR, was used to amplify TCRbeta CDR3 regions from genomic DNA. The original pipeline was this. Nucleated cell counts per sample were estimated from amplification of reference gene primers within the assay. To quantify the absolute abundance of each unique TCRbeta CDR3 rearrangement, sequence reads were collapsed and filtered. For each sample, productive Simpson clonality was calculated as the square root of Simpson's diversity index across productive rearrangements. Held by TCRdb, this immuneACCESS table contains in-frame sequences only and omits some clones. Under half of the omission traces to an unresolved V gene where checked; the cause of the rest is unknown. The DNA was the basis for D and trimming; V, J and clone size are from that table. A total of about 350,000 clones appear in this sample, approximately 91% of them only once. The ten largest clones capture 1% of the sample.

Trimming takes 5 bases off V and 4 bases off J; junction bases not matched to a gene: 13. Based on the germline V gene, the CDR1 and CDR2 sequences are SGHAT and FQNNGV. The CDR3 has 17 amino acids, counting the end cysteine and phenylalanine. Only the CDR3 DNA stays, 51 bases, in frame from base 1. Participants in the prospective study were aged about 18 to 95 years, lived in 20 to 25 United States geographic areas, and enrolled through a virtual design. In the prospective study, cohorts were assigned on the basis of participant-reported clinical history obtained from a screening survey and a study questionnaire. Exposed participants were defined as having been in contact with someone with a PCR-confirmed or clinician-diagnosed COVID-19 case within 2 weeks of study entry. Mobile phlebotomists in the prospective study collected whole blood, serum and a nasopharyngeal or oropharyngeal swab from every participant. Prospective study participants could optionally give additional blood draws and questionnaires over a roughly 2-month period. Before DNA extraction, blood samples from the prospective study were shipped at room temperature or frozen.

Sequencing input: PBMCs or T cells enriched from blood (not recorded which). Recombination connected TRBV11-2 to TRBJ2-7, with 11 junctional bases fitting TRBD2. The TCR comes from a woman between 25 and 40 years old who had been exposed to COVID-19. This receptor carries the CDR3 CASSPGGRLAGFYEQYF. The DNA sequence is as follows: TGTGCCAGCAGCCCCGGCGGGCGACTAGCGGGATTTTACGAGCAGTACTTC. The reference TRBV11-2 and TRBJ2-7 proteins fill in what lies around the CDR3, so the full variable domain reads EAGVAQSPRYKIIEKRQSVAFWCNPISGHATLYWYQQILGQGPKLLIQFQNNGVVDDSQLPKDRFSAERLKGVDSTLKIQPAKLEDSAVYLCASSPGGRLAGFYEQYFGPGTRLTVT.